This passage covers 11 T cell receptor beta chains from one sample sequenced in a study of beta chain features in type 1 diabetes. Every bit of the isolated RNA underwent reverse transcription, so sequencing read expressed TCRB transcripts. Profiling relied on immunoSEQ multiplex PCR, and the TCRdb table lists in-frame clones only, not all of them. The table includes 600,000 to 700,000 clones, around an eighth detected once. No antigen is known for these receptors. Study outcomes and limitations: Moderate yet significant TCRB CDR3 shortening was seen in Type 1 diabetes patients in all four CD4+ subsets.

The sample was naive CD4+ T cells from blood. Every receptor here comes from a man aged 25-45 years with type 1 diabetes.

V is TRBV5-6 and J is TRBJ1-1; D gene uncertain. V was cut by 0 bases and J by 1 base, with 4 bases left in between. This CDR3 has 13 residues. The germline CDR1 and CDR2 sequences are SGHDT and YYEEEE. The CDR3 region has the DNA TGTGCCAGCAGCTTGGGCCCGAACACTGAAGCTTTCTTT. Translated: CASSLGPNTEAFF.

This clone appeared a few times. V and J are TRBV5-6 and TRBJ1-2, with D possibly TRBD1 on 5 matching bases. The V and J ends lost 4 bases and 2 bases respectively, with 12 bases between them. The CDR3 contains 14 residues. Looked up from germline, CDR1 is SGHDT and CDR2 is YYEEEE. The CDR3 region is CASSPPTENYGYTF. The CDR3 region has the DNA TGTGCCAGCAGCCCCCCGACAGAGAACTATGGCTACACCTTC. Supplemented by reference TRBV5-6 and TRBJ1-2, the full variable domain reads DAGVTQSPTHLIKTRGQQVTLRCSPKSGHDTVSWYQQALGQGPQFIFQYYEEEERQRGNFPDRFSGHQFPNYSSELNVNALLLGDSALYLCASSPPTENYGYTFGSGTRLTVV.

The chain recombines TRBV7-2 with TRBJ1-2, with 7 bases aligning to TRBD1. Per germline, CDR1 SGHTA and CDR2 FQGNSA. The CDR3 runs to 16 residues. With V trimmed by 3 bases and J by 3 bases, 10 bases remained unmatched. The CDR3 nucleotides are TGTGCCAGCAGCTTCCGGGACAGTCTGACGGACTATGGCTACACCTTC. It is translated as CASSFRDSLTDYGYTF. Variable domain in full (rest from reference TRBV7-2 and TRBJ1-2): GAGVSQSPSNKVTEKGKDVELRCDPISGHTALYWYRQSLGQGLEFLIYFQGNSAPDKSGLPSDRFSAERTGGSVSTLTIQRTQQEDSAVYLCASSFRDSLTDYGYTFGSGTRLTVV.

This clone was counted between two and nine times. This chain joins TRBV29-1 and TRBJ2-7; D call uncertain. Trimming removed 5 bases at V and 2 bases at J, with 10 bases between. The CDR3 totals 12 residues. Germline assignment: CDR1 SQVTM and CDR2 ANQGSEA. CDR3 DNA sequence: TGCAGCGTTTCTGAACTCACCTACGAGCAGTACTTC. Translation gives CSVSELTYEQYF.

The rearrangement uses TRBV7-2 and TRBJ2-5; the match to TRBD2 covers 7 bases. This CDR3 contains 15 residues. Per the germline V gene, CDR1 is SGHTA and CDR2 is FQGNSA. Trimming took 7 bases from V and 2 from J; bases not matched to a gene: 10. The CDR3 DNA reads TGTGCCAGCACGTTGGGGGGAGCGGGACAAGAGACCCAGTACTTC. It encodes CASTLGGAGQETQYF. Filled out from reference TRBV7-2 and TRBJ2-5, the complete variable domain reads GAGVSQSPSNKVTEKGKDVELRCDPISGHTALYWYRQSLGQGLEFLIYFQGNSAPDKSGLPSDRFSAERTGGSVSTLTIQRTQQEDSAVYLCASTLGGAGQETQYFGPGTRLLVL.

This clone was counted a few times. The chain is built from TRBV4-3 and TRBJ2-7; 8 bases fit TRBD1. V lost 1 base, J lost 2 bases, and 7 bases stayed unmatched. The germline V gene encodes CDR1 LGHNA and CDR2 YSLEER. The CDR3 consists of 16 residues. The CDR3 DNA reads as TGCGCCAGCAGCCAAGCCCCGTCACAGGGGGCCTACGAGCAGTACTTC. It yields the protein CASSQAPSQGAYEQYF.

This clone was counted between two and nine times. V usage is TRBV25-1 and J usage is TRBJ1-4, with D unresolved. The CDR3 runs to 12 residues. CDR1 and CDR2 (germline): MGHDK, SYGVNS. The ends were cut back, 6 bases at V and 8 bases at J, with 10 bases in the middle. CDR3 nucleotide sequence: TGTGCCAGCAGGGACCTGAGGGAAAAACTGTTTTTT. Translation gives CASRDLREKLFF.

This clone was counted a few times. J is TRBJ1-5 and V is TRBV27; tentative D call: TRBD1 (5 bases). There are 13 residues in the CDR3. Germline lookup yields CDR1 MNHEY and CDR2 SMNVEV (reference sequence). The V end was cut by 3 bases, the J end by 7 bases, with 10 bases between. The CDR3 sequence: CASSFLGGQPQHF. DNA of the CDR3: TGTGCCAGCAGTTTTTTGGGGGGACAGCCCCAGCATTTT.

This clone turned up a few times. The J gene is TRBJ1-2, the V gene TRBV10-3; TRBD1 matches at 7 bases. This CDR3 is 19 amino acids long. The J segment lost 6 bases and the V segment lost 2 bases, leaving 21 bases of the junction unmatched. The germline V gene has CDR1 ENHRY and CDR2 SYGVKD. The CDR3 bases are TGTGCCATCAGTGAGGGGTTAACCGCCCCTCAGGGGGGCAGCCATGGCTACACCTTC. Encoded protein: CAISEGLTAPQGGSHGYTF.

This clone was counted many times. The genes are TRBV7-2 and TRBJ2-1; D gene ambiguous. This CDR3 is 13 amino acids long. The germline gives CDR1 SGHTA, CDR2 FQGNSA. V was cut by 4 bases and J by 3 bases, with 7 bases left in between. The DNA for the CDR3 is TGTGCCAGCAGCTCTCGGAACTACAATGAGCAGTTCTTC. This gives the protein CASSSRNYNEQFF.

A few counts support this clone. Within the sample, other DNA sequences also encode this same CDR3. The V and J genes are TRBV7-9 and TRBJ2-3, with D hard to call. From germline, CDR1 is SEHNR and CDR2 FQNEAQ (reference sequence). V was trimmed by 5 bases and J by 4 bases, leaving 7 bases between them. The CDR3 covers 12 residues. The CDR3 reads CASSPEADTQYF. The CDR3 region has the DNA TGTGCCAGCAGCCCTGAGGCAGATACGCAGTATTTT.